A selection of T cell receptor beta chains follows, all from one sample in a study of CD8 T cells in Susac syndrome. TCRdb redid the calling of the immunoSEQ multiplex PCR reads with MiXCR, one entry per CDR3 protein. The sample shows approximately 220,000 distinct CDR3 sequences, 85% to 95% of them seen only once. Sequences were obtained from CD4+ T cells from PBMCs. The receptors originated from a human donor with multiple sclerosis. The CDR3 runs from the conserved cysteine through the conserved F or W. Each record gives: V gene, clone size, D gene, J gene, CDR3 protein, CDR3 DNA. A D gene is named only where the DNA matches it firmly. Where a row states a size, it is once, few, many or the class of an expanded clone; other rows omit it.

>TRBV25-1|NA|NA|TRBJ2-2
CASSTPGQGLTGELFF
TGTGCCAGTTCTACCCCGGGCCAGGGGCTGACCGGGGAGCTGTTTTTT
>TRBV2|NA|TRBD2|TRBJ2-3
CASSARTSGGTDTQYF
TGTGCCAGCAGTGCCAGGACTAGCGGGGGAACAGATACGCAGTATTTT
>TRBV4-1|NA|NA|TRBJ2-1
CASSQDANPGNEQFF
TGCGCCAGCAGCCAAGACGCTAACCCTGGCAATGAGCAGTTCTTC
>TRBV7-9|NA|TRBD2|TRBJ2-1
CASSLLSGFSYNEQFF
TGTGCCAGCAGCCTCCTTAGCGGGTTCTCCTACAATGAGCAGTTCTTC
>TRBV28|NA|NA|TRBJ1-2
CASRPGQPIHGYTF
TGTGCCAGCAGACCCGGACAGCCCATCCATGGCTACACCTTC
>TRBV3-1|NA|NA|TRBJ2-1
CASSPSFAGNEQFF
TGTGCCAGCAGTCCAAGCTTTGCTGGCAATGAGCAGTTCTTC
>TRBV25-1|NA|TRBD1|TRBJ2-5
CASSEYEGARETQYF
TGTGCCAGCAGTGAATATGAGGGGGCACGGGAGACCCAGTACTTC
>TRBV15|NA|NA|TRBJ1-5
CATSRDLTRDQPQHF
TGTGCCACCAGCAGAGATTTGACGCGAGATCAGCCCCAGCATTTT
>TRBV10-3|NA|TRBD2|TRBJ2-3
CAISPTSATTDTQYF
TGTGCCATCAGCCCGACTAGCGCCACCACAGATACGCAGTATTTT
>TRBV5-1|NA|NA|TRBJ2-2
CASSLAGKETGELFF
TGCGCCAGCAGCTTGGCCGGGAAAGAGACCGGGGAGCTGTTTTTT
>TRBV11-2|NA|NA|TRBJ1-6
CASSVEASSSPLHF
TGTGCCAGCAGCGTGGAGGCCAGCAGTTCACCCCTCCACTTT
>TRBV24-1|NA|NA|TRBJ1-1
CATSDHRNTEAFF
TGTGCCACCAGTGACCATAGAAACACTGAAGCTTTCTTT
>TRBV20-1|NA|NA|TRBJ2-1
CSARRLLDEQFF
TGCAGTGCGAGAAGACTTCTCGATGAGCAGTTCTTC
>TRBV9|NA|NA|TRBJ2-2
CASSVDLLNTGELFF
TGTGCCAGCAGCGTAGATCTCCTTAACACCGGGGAGCTGTTTTTT
>TRBV7-3|NA|TRBD1|TRBJ2-7
CASSRDRVGSEQYF
TGTGCCAGCAGCCGGGACAGGGTGGGGAGCGAGCAGTACTTC
>TRBV29-1|NA|NA|TRBJ1-1
CSVGPTMNTEAFF
TGCAGCGTTGGGCCCACGATGAACACTGAAGCTTTCTTT
>TRBV30|NA|NA|TRBJ2-2
CAWSLGAGELFF
TGTGCCTGGAGTCTCGGGGCCGGGGAGCTGTTTTTT
>TRBV6-2/TRBV6-3|NA|NA|TRBJ2-1
CASSYLERRSYNEQFF
TGTGCCAGCAGTTACCTAGAGCGGCGCTCCTACAATGAGCAGTTCTTC
>TRBV12-3/TRBV12-4|NA|TRBD1|TRBJ1-2
CASSFRDRGQDVWGYTF
TGTGCCAGCAGTTTCCGGGACAGGGGGCAGGATGTATGGGGCTACACCTTC
>TRBV9|NA|NA|TRBJ2-5
CASSPSEAEIQYF
TGTGCCAGCAGCCCTTCGGAGGCGGAGATCCAGTACTTC
>TRBV7-2|NA|NA|TRBJ1-1
CASSLERLGQANTEAFF
TGTGCCAGCAGCTTAGAAAGGCTGGGACAAGCGAACACTGAAGCTTTCTTT
>TRBV29-1|NA|NA|TRBJ2-2
CSVVGLHNTGELFF
TGCAGCGTTGTGGGACTTCACAACACCGGGGAGCTGTTTTTT
>TRBV3-1|NA|NA|TRBJ2-3
CASSLGLAQDTQYF
TGTGCCAGCAGCCTAGGTCTTGCACAGGATACGCAGTATTTT
>TRBV3-1|NA|NA|TRBJ2-5
CASSQPTAQYF
TGTGCCAGCAGCCAGCCGACAGCCCAGTACTTC
>TRBV5-1|NA|NA|TRBJ2-2
CASSLEPGAGTGELFF
TGCGCCAGCAGCTTGGAGCCGGGAGCGGGCACCGGGGAGCTGTTTTTT
>TRBV18|NA|NA|TRBJ2-3
CASSPSGRGSTDTQYF
TGTGCCAGCTCACCCTCTGGGCGAGGTAGCACAGATACGCAGTATTTT
>TRBV29-1|NA|NA|TRBJ1-3
CSVRGTTGNTIYF
TGCAGCGTGAGAGGGACAACTGGAAACACCATATATTTT
>TRBV29-1|NA|NA|TRBJ1-3
CSANSGNTIYF
TGCAGCGCCAACTCTGGAAACACCATATATTTT
>TRBV19|NA|TRBD2|TRBJ2-7
CASSNYGTSGDHEQYF
TGTGCCAGTAGTAACTACGGGACTAGCGGGGATCACGAGCAGTACTTC
>TRBV29-1|NA|TRBD1|TRBJ1-2
CSVTPTGGYGYTF
TGCAGCGTTACCCCGACAGGGGGGTATGGCTACACCTTC
>TRBV4-1|once|TRBD2|TRBJ2-3
CASSLTSGTSGGADTQYF
TGCGCCAGCAGTCTTACCTCCGGGACTAGCGGGGGGGCAGATACGCAGTATTTT
>TRBV12-3/TRBV12-4|NA|NA|TRBJ1-1
CASERGWGTEAFF
TGTGCCAGCGAACGGGGGTGGGGCACTGAAGCTTTCTTT
>TRBV30|NA|NA|TRBJ2-7
CAWTSGSEQYF
TGTGCCTGGACGTCAGGGAGCGAGCAGTACTTC
>TRBV7-9|NA|NA|TRBJ1-6
CASSSRDAQNSPLHF
TGTGCCAGCAGCTCCCGGGACGCCCAGAATTCACCCCTCCACTTT
>TRBV7-9|NA|NA|TRBJ2-5
CASSSGGATQETQYF
TGTGCCAGCAGCTCGGGCGGGGCGACCCAAGAGACCCAGTACTTC
>TRBV20-1|NA|NA|TRBJ1-5
CSARVIGIRNQPQHF
TGCAGTGCTAGAGTCATCGGTATCCGCAATCAGCCCCAGCATTTT
>TRBV15|NA|NA|TRBJ2-1
CATSRGGSVNEQFF
TGTGCCACCAGCAGAGGGGGGAGTGTCAATGAGCAGTTCTTC
>TRBV27|NA|NA|TRBJ1-1
CASSPSGGRNTEAFF
TGTGCCAGCAGTCCTTCCGGGGGCAGGAACACTGAAGCTTTCTTT
>TRBV12-3/TRBV12-4|few|TRBD2|TRBJ2-1
CASSSSGAYNEQFF
TGTGCCAGCTCATCTAGCGGGGCCTACAATGAGCAGTTCTTC
>TRBV30|NA|TRBD1|TRBJ2-6
CAWNRGSGANVLTF
TGTGCCTGGAACAGGGGGTCTGGGGCCAACGTCCTGACTTTC
>TRBV11-3|NA|TRBD1|TRBJ2-2
CASSLPLDRGGTGELFF
TGTGCCAGCAGCTTACCTTTGGACAGGGGAGGAACCGGGGAGCTGTTTTTT
>TRBV2|once|NA|TRBJ2-1
CASTAANNEQFF
TGTGCCAGCACAGCAGCCAACAATGAGCAGTTCTTC
>TRBV27|NA|NA|TRBJ1-2
CASRTPGRLTF
TGTGCCAGCAGGACTCCGGGACGCCTAACCTTC
>TRBV20-1|NA|NA|TRBJ2-6
CSAKRGGANVLTF
TGCAGTGCTAAACGTGGTGGGGCCAACGTCCTGACTTTC
>TRBV23-1|NA|NA|TRBJ1-2
CASSQSNRDPTNYGYTF
TGCGCCAGCAGTCAATCGAACAGGGATCCTACTAACTATGGCTACACCTTC
>TRBV18|NA|NA|TRBJ2-6
CASSLQQGSGANVLTF
TGTGCCAGCTCGCTTCAACAGGGCTCTGGGGCCAACGTCCTGACTTTC
>TRBV30|once|NA|TRBJ2-2
CAWSGGPLGGELFF
TGTGCCTGGTCTGGGGGGCCGTTGGGCGGGGAGCTGTTTTTT
>TRBV30|NA|NA|TRBJ1-6
CAWSVGQGLSSYNSPLHF
TGTGCCTGGAGTGTAGGGCAGGGATTGAGCTCCTATAATTCACCCCTCCACTTT
>TRBV14|once|NA|TRBJ1-1
CASSPLWGDTEAFF
TGTGCCAGCAGCCCTTTGTGGGGTGACACTGAAGCTTTCTTT
>TRBV3-1|once|TRBD2|TRBJ2-5
CASSQEGLAVGETQYF
TGTGCCAGCAGCCAAGAAGGACTAGCGGTGGGAGAGACCCAGTACTTC
>TRBV30|NA|NA|TRBJ1-1
CAWSVRGEAFF
TGTGCCTGGAGTGTACGGGGGGAGGCTTTCTTT
>TRBV5-6|once|NA|TRBJ2-1
CASSFLRDEQFF
TGTGCCAGCAGCTTTCTCCGAGATGAGCAGTTCTTC
>TRBV29-1|NA|NA|TRBJ2-3
CSVGEGGGWQRDTQYF
TGCAGCGTTGGGGAGGGTGGGGGCTGGCAGAGAGATACGCAGTATTTT
>TRBV12-3/TRBV12-4|NA|NA|TRBJ2-2
CASSPRTGSTGELFF
TGTGCCAGCAGTCCAAGGACTGGCAGTACCGGGGAGCTGTTTTTT
>TRBV9|NA|NA|TRBJ2-1
CASSTPHGMGINEQFF
TGTGCCAGCAGCACCCCCCATGGGATGGGTATCAATGAGCAGTTCTTC